Below are 21 T cell receptor beta chains sequenced from a single sample in a study of control samples from healthy donors and cancer patients. Repertoires were generated with immunoSEQ multiplex PCR, while TCRdb's copy carries only in-frame clones and drops some. The sample consists of 90,000 or so clones, 85% of them appearing once. The sequencing input was blood. Every receptor here comes from a man aged 25-45 years in good health.

The gene calls are TRBV27 and TRBJ1-1; D gene uncertain. This CDR3 region has 13 residues. The V end lost 4 bases, the J end lost 4 bases, and 10 bases lay between the germline ends. Germline lookup yields CDR1 MNHEY and CDR2 SMNVEV (reference sequence). The CDR3 nucleotides are TGTGCCAGCAGTTCCGGGGTACGCACTGAAGCTTTCTTT. This sequence encodes CASSSGVRTEAFF.

The chain joins TRBV27 to TRBJ1-2, with 7 nucleotides matching TRBD1. V trimming: 6 bases; J trimming: 2 bases; junction bases outside the gene matches: 6. Germline values: CDR1 MNHEY, CDR2 SMNVEV (reference sequence). The CDR3 has 14 amino acids. The CDR3 DNA follows: TGTGCCAGCAGCCACAGGGGCGGAAACTATGGCTACACCTTC. Protein: CASSHRGGNYGYTF.

This clone was counted a single time. V gene TRBV7-3 combines with J gene TRBJ2-1, with D tentatively TRBD2 (5 bases). CDR1 SGHTA and CDR2 FQGTGA come from the germline V gene. This CDR3 has 16 residues. Trimming cost V 0 bases and J 0 bases, with 9 bases left between them. The chain's CDR3 is CASSLTGSGSYNEQFF. The CDR3 DNA is TGTGCCAGCAGCTTAACGGGGAGCGGCTCCTACAATGAGCAGTTCTTC.

This clone was counted a single time. Other DNA sequences within the sample encode an identical CDR3. This chain links TRBV2 with TRBJ2-2; 15 bases agree with TRBD2. With 6 bases clipped from V and 8 bases from J, the junction kept 10 bases outside the gene matches. Germline V gives CDR1 SNHLY, CDR2 FYNNEI. This CDR3 contains 17 residues. The CDR3 protein is CASSSLGLAGGTGELFF. CDR3 nucleotide sequence: TGTGCCAGCAGCTCACTCGGACTAGCGGGGGGGACAGGGGAGCTGTTTTTT.

About this clone itself: Sequence at one end of the junction differs from germline and may be a read error. The chain joins TRBV10-3 to TRBJ1-6, with 7 bases identical to TRBD1. This CDR3 spans 12 amino acids. The germline V gene has CDR1 ENHRY and CDR2 SYGVKD. This CDR3 reads CAVRGGDSPLHF. CDR3 bases: TGTGCCGTCAGGGGGGGAGATTCACCCCTCCACTTT.

The chain carries TRBV27 and TRBJ1-2; D possibly corresponds to TRBD1 (5 bases). The germline CDR1 and CDR2 sequences are MNHEY and SMNVEV (reference sequence). Trimming left V 4 bases short and J 2 bases short, with 8 bases between. The CDR3 runs 13 residues. The CDR3 sequence is CASSSTVNYGYTF. CDR3 coding DNA: TGTGCCAGCAGTTCGACAGTCAACTATGGCTACACCTTC.

This rearrangement joins TRBV19 to TRBJ1-1; D is uncertain. Trimming left V 5 bases short and J 0 bases short, with 10 bases between. This CDR3 contains 14 residues. Germline CDR1 LNHDA, CDR2 SQIVND (reference sequence). As DNA, the CDR3 is TGTGCCAGTAGTCCGCGGGGATTGAACACTGAAGCTTTCTTT. This encodes CASSPRGLNTEAFF.

The J gene is TRBJ1-2, the V gene TRBV6-6; TRBD1 agrees at 7 bases. The CDR3 has 12 amino acids. V lost 4 bases and J lost 6; bases outside the gene matches: 2. Germline loops: CDR1 MNHNY, CDR2 SVGAGI (reference sequence). DNA of the CDR3: TGTGCCAGCAGTTTACAGGGGAATGGCTACACCTTC. Amino acids: CASSLQGNGYTF.

The V call is TRBV6-6, the J call TRBJ1-1; TRBD1 might be the D (6 bases). Germline CDR1 MNHNY, CDR2 SVGAGI (reference sequence). V shed 3 bases and J shed 3 bases, with 11 bases lying between them. This CDR3 region has 14 residues. The CDR3, as DNA: TGTGCCAGCAGTTATTGGGGGCCGGACACTGAAGCTTTCTTT. Translated, it gives CASSYWGPDTEAFF.

The chain carries TRBV21-1 and TRBJ1-1. TRBV21-1 is a listed pseudogene. The CDR3 consists of 13 residues. CDR3 bases: TGTGCCAGCAGCAAACGGGGGAGAATAGCAGCTTTCTTT. It is translated as CASSKRGRIAAFF.

The rearrangement joins TRBV6-5 to TRBJ2-3, with D possibly being TRBD1 (6 bases). The V end was cut by 4 bases, the J end by 2 bases, with 13 bases between. The CDR3 consists of 15 residues. The germline V gene has CDR1 MNHEY and CDR2 SVGAGI. Here the CDR3 DNA reads TGTGCCAGCAGTTTGGTAGGGGGTCCCACAGATACGCAGTATTTT. Translating it yields CASSLVGGPTDTQYF.

The CDR3 region has the DNA TGTGCCAGCAGTTTAGAGCCCCAGCCCCAGCATTTT. It translates to CASSLEPQPQHF. The rearrangement links TRBV12-3 or TRBV12-4 to TRBJ1-5; D gene ambiguous. The CDR3 has 12 amino acids. Trimming took 1 base from V and 7 from J, leaving 5 bases between them.

This rearrangement joins TRBV27 to TRBJ2-7, with TRBD2 identical over 10 bases. Per the germline V gene, CDR1 is MNHEY and CDR2 is SMNVEV (reference sequence). V gave up 4 bases and J gave up 7 bases; unmatched junction bases: 7. The length of the CDR3 is 14 residues. The CDR3 nucleotides are TGTGCCAGCAGTTCGGGACTAGCGTTAGCGGAGCAGTACTTC. Its protein is CASSSGLALAEQYF.

The rearrangement links TRBV5-1 to TRBJ2-1, with 9 bases that match TRBD2. The V gene end was trimmed by 4 bases and the J gene end by 2 bases; junction bases not matched to a gene: 4. The CDR3 contains 15 residues. Germline values: CDR1 SGHRS, CDR2 YFSETQ. The CDR3 sequence: CASSTGLATYNEQFF. For the CDR3, the DNA is TGCGCCAGCAGCACAGGACTAGCGACCTACAATGAGCAGTTCTTC.

In this sample, this clone turned up once. This rearrangement joins TRBV5-1 to TRBJ2-2, with no clear D. Germline V lookup: CDR1 SGHRS, CDR2 YFSETQ. The CDR3 extends over 13 amino acids. Deletions cut 1 base from V and 3 bases from J, with 4 bases between. CDR3 coding DNA: TGCGCCAGCAGCTTGCGGGACACCGGGGAGCTGTTTTTT. It codes for CASSLRDTGELFF. Together with reference TRBV5-1 and TRBJ2-2, the CDR3 gives the full variable domain: KAGVTQTPRYLIKTRGQQVTLSCSPISGHRSVSWYQQTPGQGLQFLFEYFSETQRNKGNFPGRFSGRQFSNSRSEMNVSTLELGDSALYLCASSLRDTGELFFGEGSRLTVL.

The chain uses TRBV28 and TRBJ1-4, with 7 bases aligning to TRBD1. The CDR3 is 18 residues long. Per germline, CDR1 MDHEN and CDR2 SYDVKM. Trimming removed 2 bases from V and 0 bases from J; junction bases left unmatched: 9. The CDR3 loop reads CASSLTRLTGPTNEKLFF. The DNA for the CDR3 is TGTGCCAGCAGTTTAACCCGCCTGACAGGGCCAACTAATGAAAAACTGTTTTTT.

This clone has only a few counts. J is TRBJ2-1 and V is TRBV7-9, with 8 bases identical to TRBD2. The ends lost 4 bases at V and 7 bases at J; junction bases unmatched: 12. The CDR3 contains 16 residues. Germline-derived CDR1 and CDR2 are SEHNR and FQNEAQ (reference sequence). The CDR3: CASSSPRGGSLNEQFF. In nucleotides, the CDR3 is TGTGCCAGCAGCTCCCCTCGGGGGGGGTCCCTGAATGAGCAGTTCTTC.

This clone appeared a few times. The chain uses TRBV4-1 and TRBJ2-1; D perhaps matches TRBD1 (5 bases). The CDR3 sequence is 13 residues long. Germline V CDR1 and CDR2: MGHRA, YSYEKL. V was pared by 5 bases and J by 7 bases, with 12 bases between. CDR3 amino acids: CASSEKSGNEQFF. In DNA form, the CDR3 reads TGCGCCAGCAGCGAGAAGTCAGGGAATGAGCAGTTCTTC.

The sample holds one count of this clone. The chain uses TRBV2 and TRBJ1-3; D unclear. Per germline, CDR1 SNHLY and CDR2 FYNNEI. The CDR3 runs 15 residues. Trimming took off 1 base at V and 3 bases at J, with 10 bases between the two ends. The CDR3 reads CASSEEGLIGNTIYF. CDR3 coding DNA: TGTGCCAGCAGTGAAGAAGGTTTGATTGGAAACACCATATATTTT.

The CDR3 region is CASSQESGTGGTEAFF. In DNA, the CDR3 is TGTGCCAGCAGCCAAGAATCCGGGACAGGGGGCACTGAAGCTTTCTTT. The rearrangement links TRBV4-2 to TRBJ1-1, with 11 bases fitting TRBD1. The germline V gene has CDR1 LGHNA and CDR2 YNFKEQ. With 0 bases clipped from V and 4 bases from J, the junction kept 4 bases outside the gene matches. The CDR3 contains 16 residues.

The gene calls are TRBV7-9 and TRBJ2-3, with TRBD2 identical over 8 bases. Trimming removed 2 bases from V and 4 bases from J; junction bases left unmatched: 5. Germline CDR1 and CDR2: SEHNR and FQNEAQ (reference sequence). The CDR3 length is 15 residues. This chain's CDR3 is CASSLSAGAADTQYF. CDR3 DNA sequence: TGTGCCAGCAGCTTATCAGCGGGGGCCGCAGATACGCAGTATTTT.